The 6 T cell receptor beta chains below all came from one sample that was sequenced in a study of CD8 T cells in Susac syndrome. It was with random hexamers that about 0.45 to 1 ug RNA was reverse transcribed. TCRdb fed the immunoSEQ multiplex PCR reads into MiXCR, producing one record per CDR3 protein. The table records more than 200,000 distinct CDR3 sequences, 92% of them present only once. The specimen sequenced was CD8+ T cells from PBMCs. All receptors derive from a human donor with multiple sclerosis.

The rearrangement links TRBV15 to TRBJ1-2, with D uncertain. V shed 4 bases and J shed 4 bases, with 16 bases lying between them. This CDR3 has 15 residues. The germline gives CDR1 LNHNV, CDR2 YYDKDF (reference sequence). CDR3 in DNA: TGTGCCACCAGCACCTCTTTACTTAGGACCTATGGCTACACCTTC. Its protein is CATSTSLLRTYGYTF.

The V call is TRBV29-1, the J call TRBJ2-6; D is undetermined. CDR1 is SQVTM and CDR2 is ANQGSEA in the germline V gene. V lost 0 bases and J lost 0, with 9 bases in between. CDR3 length equals 16 residues. CDR3 protein: CSVEDTWGSGANVLTF. The CDR3 DNA follows: TGCAGCGTTGAAGATACGTGGGGCTCTGGGGCCAACGTCCTGACTTTC.

The chain combines TRBV12-3 or TRBV12-4 with TRBJ2-1, with 10 bases identical to TRBD2. After removal of 4 bases from V and 6 bases from J, the junction contained 6 bases not matched to a gene. CDR3 length equals 15 residues. The CDR3 DNA follows: TGTGCCAGCAGTTCTCCGGGACTAGCGAGCAATGAGCAGTTCTTC. Amino acid sequence: CASSSPGLASNEQFF.

In regard to this clonotype: At one end the junction does not follow the germline gene, possibly because of a read error. This chain connects TRBV12-3 or TRBV12-4 to TRBJ1-1, with D hard to call. The CDR3 consists of 15 residues. For the CDR3, the DNA is TGTACCAGCAGTTTATGGGCCGGTGGGAACACTGAAGCTTTCTTT. It specifies CTSSLWAGGNTEAFF.

The rearrangement links TRBV7-6 to TRBJ2-5, with 7 bases matching TRBD2. The junction had 15 bases not matched to a gene; V was cut back by 5 bases and J by 3 bases. The CDR3 sequence is 17 residues long. From germline, CDR1 is SGHVS and CDR2 FNYEAQ. CDR3 nucleotide sequence: TGTGCCAGCAGCCTTCCGGAGGGAGGGCCCGGCGAAGAGACCCAGTACTTC. This translates into CASSLPEGGPGEETQYF.

This chain connects TRBV18 to TRBJ2-7, with D maybe TRBD2 (6 bases). The length of the CDR3 is 14 residues. Deletions cut 3 bases from V and 2 bases from J, with 11 bases between. CDR1 and CDR2 from the germline V gene are KGHSH and LQKENI. CDR3 DNA: TGTGCCAGCTCACCGCTAGGACTACCCTACGAGCAGTACTTC. This translates into CASSPLGLPYEQYF.